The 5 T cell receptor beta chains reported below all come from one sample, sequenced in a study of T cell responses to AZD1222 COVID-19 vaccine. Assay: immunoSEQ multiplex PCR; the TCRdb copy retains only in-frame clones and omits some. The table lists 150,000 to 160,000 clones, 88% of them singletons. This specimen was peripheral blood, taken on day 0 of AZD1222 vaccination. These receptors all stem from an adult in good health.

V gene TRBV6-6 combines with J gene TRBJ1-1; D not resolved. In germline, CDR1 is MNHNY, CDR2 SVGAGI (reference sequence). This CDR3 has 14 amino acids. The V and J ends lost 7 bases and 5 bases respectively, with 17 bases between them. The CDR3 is CASTLDTGWTEAFF. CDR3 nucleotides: TGTGCCAGCACCCTGGATACGGGGTGGACTGAAGCTTTCTTT.

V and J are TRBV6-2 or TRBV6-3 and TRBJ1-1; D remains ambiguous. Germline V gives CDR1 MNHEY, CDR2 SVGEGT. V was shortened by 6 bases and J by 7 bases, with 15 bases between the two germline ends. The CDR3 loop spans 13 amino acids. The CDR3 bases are TGTGCCAGCAGCCTCAATCCGAGTGGTGAAGCTTTCTTT. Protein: CASSLNPSGEAFF.

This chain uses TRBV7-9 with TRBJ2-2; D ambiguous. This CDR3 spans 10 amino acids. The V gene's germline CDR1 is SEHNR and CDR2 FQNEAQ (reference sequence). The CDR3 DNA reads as TGTGCGGTGGGCACCGGGGAGCTGTTTTTT. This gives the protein CAVGTGELFF.

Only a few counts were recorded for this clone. This chain's CDR3 is CASSLGGRGEQYF. CDR3 nucleotides: TGTGCCAGCAGCTTAGGGGGTCGGGGCGAGCAGTACTTC. This chain uses TRBV7-9 with TRBJ2-7, with D possibly TRBD2 on 5 matching bases. There are 13 residues in the CDR3. The ends were cut back, 1 base at V and 6 bases at J, with 10 bases in the middle. Germline V CDR1 and CDR2: SEHNR, FQNEAQ (reference sequence).

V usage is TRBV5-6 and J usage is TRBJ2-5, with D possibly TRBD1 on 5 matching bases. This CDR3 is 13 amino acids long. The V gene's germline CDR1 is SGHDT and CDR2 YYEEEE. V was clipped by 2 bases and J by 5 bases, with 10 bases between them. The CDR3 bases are TGTGCCAGCAGCTTCGGCAGGGTGGAGACCCAGTACTTC. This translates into CASSFGRVETQYF.